This T cell receptor beta chain originates from a study of blood T cell repertoires in COVID-19. The table came from immunoSEQ multiplex PCR; TCRdb's copy has only in-frame clones and leaves some out. The data show about 130,000 clones, with approximately 86% seen just once and approximately 2.2% held by the top ten. Germline loops: CDR1 LNHDA, CDR2 SQIVND (reference sequence). CDR3 length equals 15 residues. V was pared by 1 base and J by 4 bases, with 13 bases between. Specimen: PBMCs or T cells enriched from blood (not recorded which). This receptor was identified in a woman between 50 and 59 years old who had recovered from COVID-19. The chain joins TRBV19 to TRBJ1-2; no clear D. The CDR3 sequence: CASSIGGGRIYGYTF. In nucleotides, the CDR3 is TGTGCCAGTAGTATAGGAGGCGGGCGGATCTATGGCTACACCTTC.